A single T cell receptor beta chain is shown here with its context. This clone's antigen is unknown. The sample holds no much larger clone one base away, and base qualities are not on file. V ends up 5 bases short and J 5 bases short, with an unmatched junction base count of 10. Reading from cysteine to phenylalanine, the CDR3 counts 15 amino acids. Only the CDR3 DNA stays, 45 bases, in frame from base 1. The germline V gene yields SGHTA for CDR1 and FQGNSA for CDR2. These data come from a study of spatial heterogeneity in lung cancer (dated by TCRdb to about 2019). For the study in its entirety: More beta-chain than alpha-chain transcripts were consistently detected, likely reflecting higher beta-chain transcript abundance. In tumor regions, TCR transcript counts showed a strong correlation with a T cell transcriptional module score from matched bulk RNA-seq. In the raw uncorrected reads, each unique combination of TCR and UMI appeared on average more than ten times. In non-small cell lung cancer, the study quantitatively compared TCR alpha and beta repertoires across several tumor regions, matched nontumor lung, and blood. Nonsynonymous mutation counts, determined by whole-exome sequencing of tumor tissue, were related to features of the TCR repertoire. Both alpha and beta chains were TCR-sequenced in 200 to 250 tumor regions, some 64 matched nontumor lung samples and around 50 PBMC samples obtained at surgery. Study-wide conclusions, independent of this receptor: Confirming at a functional level the hypothesis that regional TCRs recognize regional mutations was considered to require additional single-cell paired TCR alpha and beta sequencing. The number of expanded intratumoral alpha and beta TCRs correlated with the tumor nonsynonymous mutation count. The count of ubiquitous expanded TCRs correlated with the count of ubiquitous nonsynonymous mutations, and the count of regional expanded TCRs correlated with the count of regional nonsynonymous mutations. TCR-seq coverage of tumor T cells was estimated to be only about 6.7% for alpha chains and roughly 13% for beta chains.

Sample time point, as interpreted from the label and publication: sample taken at primary tumor resection. Donors were about 70 patients with early-stage, untreated non-small cell lung cancer from the lung TRACERx cohort. Whole RNA extracted from tumor and nontumor lung tissue, or from cryopreserved PBMC samples, was used for TCR sequencing without cell sorting. Only patients for whom sufficient RNA was available from at least two tumor regions were selected for TCR sequencing. A lung pathologist reviewed the tumor and adjacent nontumor lung specimens before the specimens were selected. The library was generated by 5' RACE. These reads were obtained on a NextSeq 500. In the TCR library protocol, a unique molecular identifier was attached to each TCR cDNA molecule so that PCR and sequencing errors could be corrected. On the study's bioinformatics: TCR identification, UMI-based error correction and CDR3 extraction were all carried out with Decombinator tools. TCRs above a frequency of 2 per 1,000, corresponding to the top 1% of the tumor frequency distribution, were defined as expanded. Expanded tumor TCRs were classed as regional if statistically deemed absent (corrected P<0.05) from at least one tumor region, otherwise ubiquitous. Each repertoire was subsampled 100 times to 5,000 TCRs, after which Renyi diversity was computed with the R vegan package. CDR3 similarity networks were built from amino acid triplet string-kernel similarity, with CDR3s being connected when pairwise similarity was above 0.82. TCRdb took the public reads, trimmed them with fastp at Q25, ran MiXCR for clone calling and kept in-frame beta chains. A single entry per CDR3 protein holds the most common genes and DNA from its merged rows. The V and J calls shown here were made by TCRdb, not taken from the authors' results. The sample data list about 5,000 distinct CDR3 sequences, and roughly 15% of these were observed just once. The top ten clonotypes cover around 13% of the sample.

Here the sequenced sample was lung tumor tissue, taken at surgery. In this chain, TRBV7-2 is recombined with TRBJ2-7; the junction holds 9 bases that match TRBD1. The TCR was taken from a male donor with early-stage non-small cell lung cancer. In nucleotide form, the sequence is TGTGCCAGCAGCCTTCTTGGGACAGGGAAGGACGAGCAGTACTTC. Its product reads: CASSLLGTGKDEQYF.